A selection of T cell receptor beta chains follows, all from one sample in a study of tumor-infiltrating lymphocytes in primary liver carcinoma. TCRdb fed the multiplex PCR reads into MiXCR, producing one record per CDR3 protein. The sample records about 310,000 distinct CDR3 sequences, around 50% being singletons. The sequenced sample was peripheral blood. Every receptor here comes from a woman in her twenties or thirties with primary liver carcinoma and hepatitis B virus infection. The CDR3 runs from the conserved cysteine through the conserved F or W. The D gene is left open where the match is weak. Size tells how often a clone was seen (once, few, many) or the class of an expanded clone, and some rows leave it out.

CDR3nt: TGTGCCAGCAGTTTCCCTAGCGGGCCTTCTGGCACAGATACGCAGTATTTT
CDR3aa: CASSFPSGPSGTDTQYF
len: 17
d_gene: TRBD2
j_gene: TRBJ2-3
v_gene: TRBV12-3/TRBV12-4
abundance: many

CDR3nt: TGTGCCAACACCAAAATGAGAGGACAGCTTAATGAAAAACTGTTTTTT
CDR3aa: CANTKMRGQLNEKLFF
len: 16
d_gene: -
j_gene: TRBJ1-4
v_gene: TRBV6-6
abundance: once

CDR3nt: TGTGCTAGCAGTTCCCGGTTCGGGGGGGCGAACACCGGGGAGCTGTTTTTT
CDR3aa: CASSSRFGGANTGELFF
len: 17
d_gene: TRBD2
j_gene: TRBJ2-2
v_gene: TRBV6-5
abundance: -

CDR3nt: TGTGCCAGCAGCTTGGCAGGGGAGGATTCACCCCTCCACTTT
CDR3aa: CASSLAGEDSPLHF
len: 14
d_gene: -
j_gene: TRBJ1-6
v_gene: TRBV5-4
abundance: few

CDR3nt: TGTGCCAGCAGCTCGGACATGAGCTCCTACAATGATCAGTTCTTC
CDR3aa: CASSSDMSSYNDQFF
len: 15
d_gene: -
j_gene: TRBJ2-1
v_gene: TRBV11-2
abundance: -

CDR3nt: TGTGCCAGCTCAACCCCGGCCTCAAGGGAAGCTTTCTTT
CDR3aa: CASSTPASREAFF
len: 13
d_gene: -
j_gene: TRBJ1-1
v_gene: TRBV28
abundance: -

CDR3nt: TGTGCCAGCGGTTTCTTTACCTTGAATGAGCAGTTCTTC
CDR3aa: CASGFFTLNEQFF
len: 13
d_gene: -
j_gene: TRBJ2-1
v_gene: TRBV12-3/TRBV12-4
abundance: -

CDR3nt: TGTGACAGTAGCTTACCTGTCCAAGAGACCCAGTACTTC
CDR3aa: CDSSLPVQETQYF
len: 13
d_gene: -
j_gene: TRBJ2-5
v_gene: TRBV11-2
abundance: -

CDR3nt: TGTGCCAGCGGCGATGGACAGGGAGTGACGAACACCGGGGAGCTGTTTTTT
CDR3aa: CASGDGQGVTNTGELFF
len: 17
d_gene: TRBD1
j_gene: TRBJ2-2
v_gene: TRBV6-5
abundance: once

CDR3nt: TGTGCCAGCAGTAGACAGGCGACTCAAGAGACCCAGTACTTC
CDR3aa: CASSRQATQETQYF
len: 14
d_gene: -
j_gene: TRBJ2-5
v_gene: TRBV6-1
abundance: -